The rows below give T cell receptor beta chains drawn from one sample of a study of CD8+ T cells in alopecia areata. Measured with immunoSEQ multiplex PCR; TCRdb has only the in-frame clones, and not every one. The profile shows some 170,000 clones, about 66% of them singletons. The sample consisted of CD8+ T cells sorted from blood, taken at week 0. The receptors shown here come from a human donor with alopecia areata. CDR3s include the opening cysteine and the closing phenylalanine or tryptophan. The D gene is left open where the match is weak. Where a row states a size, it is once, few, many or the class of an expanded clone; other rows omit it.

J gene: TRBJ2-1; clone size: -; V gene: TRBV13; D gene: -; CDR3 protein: CASSSHPGQFF; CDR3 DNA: TGTGCCAGCAGCTCCCACCCGGGACAGTTCTTC
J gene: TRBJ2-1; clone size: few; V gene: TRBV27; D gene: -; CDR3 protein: CASSLPEGGGNNEQFF; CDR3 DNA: TGTGCCAGCAGTTTGCCGGAGGGGGGTGGAAACAATGAGCAGTTCTTC
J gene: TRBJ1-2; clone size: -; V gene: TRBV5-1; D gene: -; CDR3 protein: CASSLKGGTNYGYTF; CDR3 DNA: TGCGCCAGCAGCTTGAAAGGCGGAACTAACTATGGCTACACCTTC
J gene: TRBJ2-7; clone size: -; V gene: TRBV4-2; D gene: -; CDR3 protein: CASSQGNFYEQYF; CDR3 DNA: TGTGCCAGCAGCCAAGGAAACTTCTACGAGCAGTACTTC
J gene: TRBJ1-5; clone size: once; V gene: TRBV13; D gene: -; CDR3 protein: CASSPGSNQPQHF; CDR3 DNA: TGTGCCAGCAGCCCCGGAAGCAATCAGCCCCAGCATTTT
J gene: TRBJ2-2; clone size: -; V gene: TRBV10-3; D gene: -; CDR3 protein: CAISEGQGATGELFF; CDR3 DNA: TGTGCCATCAGTGAAGGGCAGGGAGCCACCGGGGAGCTGTTTTTT
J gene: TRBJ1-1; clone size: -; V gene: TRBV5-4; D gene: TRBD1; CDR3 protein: CASSFGTAMNTEAFF; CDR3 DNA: TGTGCCAGCAGCTTCGGGACAGCTATGAACACTGAAGCTTTCTTT
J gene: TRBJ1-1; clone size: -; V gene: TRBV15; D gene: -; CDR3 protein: CATSQPSGVFTEAFF; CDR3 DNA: TGTGCCACCAGCCAGCCTTCGGGTGTTTTCACTGAAGCTTTCTTT
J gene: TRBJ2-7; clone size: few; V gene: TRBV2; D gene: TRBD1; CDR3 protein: CASTQNPGTGPVEQYF; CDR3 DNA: TGTGCCAGCACACAGAATCCCGGGACAGGCCCTGTAGAGCAGTACTTC
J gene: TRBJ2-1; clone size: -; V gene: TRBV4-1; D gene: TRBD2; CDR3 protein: CASSHVASGALSYNEQFF; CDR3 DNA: TGCGCCAGCAGCCATGTGGCTAGCGGGGCCCTCTCCTACAATGAGCAGTTCTTC
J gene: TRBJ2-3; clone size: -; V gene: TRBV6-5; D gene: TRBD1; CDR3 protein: CASSSSGTGIDTQYF; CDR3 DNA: TGTGCCAGCAGTTCCTCGGGGACAGGGATAGATACGCAGTATTTT
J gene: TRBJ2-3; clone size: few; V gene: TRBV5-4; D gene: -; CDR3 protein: CASSLRGTDTQYF; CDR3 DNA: TGTGCCAGCAGCTTGAGAGGCACAGATACGCAGTATTTT
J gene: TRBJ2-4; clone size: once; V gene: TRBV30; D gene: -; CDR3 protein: CASGAKSIQYF; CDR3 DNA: TGTGCCTCTGGAGCCAAAAGCATTCAGTACTTC
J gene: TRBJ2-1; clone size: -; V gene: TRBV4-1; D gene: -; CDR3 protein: CASSRRDGNSFYNEQFF; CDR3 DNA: TGCGCCAGCAGCCGAAGGGACGGCAATAGCTTTTACAATGAGCAGTTCTTC
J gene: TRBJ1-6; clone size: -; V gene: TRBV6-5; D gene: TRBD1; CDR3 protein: CASSSTGGESPLHF; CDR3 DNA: TGTGCCAGCAGTTCGACAGGGGGCGAATCACCCCTCCACTTT
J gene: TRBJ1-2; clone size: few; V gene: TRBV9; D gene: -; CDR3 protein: CASSGPQKTAGYGYTF; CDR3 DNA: TGTGCCAGCAGCGGACCTCAAAAAACGGCAGGGTATGGCTACACCTTC
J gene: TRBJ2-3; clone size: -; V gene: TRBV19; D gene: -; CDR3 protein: CAAQARLPTDTQYF; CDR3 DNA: TGTGCCGCACAAGCGCGGTTACCCACAGATACGCAGTATTTT
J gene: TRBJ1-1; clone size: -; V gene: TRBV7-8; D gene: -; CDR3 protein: CASRKGMNTEAFF; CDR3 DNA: TGTGCCAGCAGAAAGGGAATGAACACTGAAGCTTTCTTT
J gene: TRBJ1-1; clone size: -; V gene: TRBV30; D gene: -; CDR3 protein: CAWTEDVMNTEAFF; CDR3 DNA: TGTGCCTGGACCGAAGACGTTATGAACACTGAAGCTTTCTTT